Shown below are 27 T cell receptor beta chains from a single sample sequenced in a study of T cell responses to AZD1222 COVID-19 vaccine. Measured with immunoSEQ multiplex PCR; TCRdb has only the in-frame clones, and not every one. The data contain 75,000 to 100,000 clones, roughly nine tenths of them singletons. The starting material was peripheral blood, obtained on day 0 of AZD1222 vaccination. These receptors were taken from an adult in good health.

The genes are TRBV7-9 and TRBJ2-2; 9 bases agree with TRBD1. From germline, CDR1 is SEHNR and CDR2 FQNEAQ (reference sequence). The CDR3 contains 16 residues. Unmatched junction bases numbered 9, after V lost 5 bases and J lost 5 bases. The DNA of the CDR3 is TGTGCCAGCAGCCCGGACAGGGGAGATGGAACCGGGGAGCTGTTTTTT. This gives the protein CASSPDRGDGTGELFF.

The chain recombines TRBV11-2 with TRBJ2-3; D remains ambiguous. V gave up 1 base and J gave up 5 bases, with 1 base separating them. The germline V gene encodes CDR1 SGHAT and CDR2 FQNNGV. There are 11 residues in the CDR3. The CDR3 DNA reads TGTGCCAGCAGCTTAGGAGATACGCAGTATTTT. Translation: CASSLGDTQYF.

The rearrangement uses TRBV2 and TRBJ1-4; 7 bases are shared with TRBD1. The CDR3 sequence is 14 residues long. Germline V CDR1 and CDR2: SNHLY, FYNNEI. Trimming removed 7 bases from V and 8 bases from J; junction bases left unmatched: 10. CDR3: CASKKGALGEKLFF. CDR3 nucleotide sequence: TGTGCCAGCAAGAAGGGGGCGTTAGGGGAAAAACTGTTTTTT.

This clone has a single count. V is TRBV19 and J is TRBJ2-2, with D perhaps matching TRBD2 (5 bases). Germline CDR1 and CDR2: LNHDA and SQIVND (reference sequence). V lost 7 bases and J lost 9, with 18 bases in between. The CDR3 contains 14 residues. This CDR3 is CASMVAGLDRELFF. Here the CDR3 DNA reads TGTGCCAGTATGGTTGCGGGCCTGGACCGGGAGCTGTTTTTT.

In DNA form, the CDR3 reads TGTGCCAGCAGGAGGACAGGGTTCGACGAGCAGTACTTC. The encoded protein is CASRRTGFDEQYF. This rearrangement joins TRBV6-5 to TRBJ2-7; TRBD1 matches at 8 bases. Unmatched junction bases numbered 6, after V lost 6 bases and J lost 5 bases. The CDR3 sequence is 13 residues long. The germline gives CDR1 MNHEY, CDR2 SVGAGI.

V is TRBV27 and J is TRBJ2-6, with D tentatively TRBD1 (6 bases). Germline assignment: CDR1 MNHEY and CDR2 SMNVEV (reference sequence). The ends were cut back, 6 bases at V and 1 base at J, with 10 bases in the middle. This CDR3 has 15 amino acids. The CDR3 nucleotides are TGTGCCAGCAGCCGAACAGGGTCTGGGGCCAACGTCCTGACTTTC. Translation: CASSRTGSGANVLTF.

The chain has TRBV19 and TRBJ1-4; the D is unclear. Trimming removed 8 bases from V and 0 bases from J, with 10 bases in between. This CDR3 is 14 amino acids long. Germline V gene sequence: CDR1 LNHDA, CDR2 SQIVND (reference sequence). The CDR3 loop reads CASAGVSTNEKLFF. In DNA form, the CDR3 reads TGTGCCAGTGCCGGAGTATCAACTAATGAAAAACTGTTTTTT.

The rearrangement links TRBV7-9 to TRBJ1-5, with D maybe TRBD1 (5 bases). V gave up 1 base and J gave up 7 bases, with 11 bases separating them. This CDR3 spans 14 amino acids. Germline V CDR1 and CDR2: SEHNR, FQNEAQ (reference sequence). The CDR3 sequence: CASSLGGQAQPQHF. The CDR3 DNA is TGTGCCAGCAGCTTAGGGGGCCAGGCCCAGCCCCAGCATTTT.

The chain combines TRBV18 with TRBJ1-1, with D unclear. Trimming shortened V by 2 bases and J by 0 bases, and 13 bases separated the two germline ends. The CDR3 spans 16 residues. Germline CDR1 and CDR2: KGHSH and LQKENI. The CDR3 nucleotides read TGTGCCAGCTCACCAATCGATCCCTCAATGAACACTGAAGCTTTCTTT. This codes for CASSPIDPSMNTEAFF.

Written as DNA, the CDR3 is TGTGCCAGCAGTTACTCGATACTATCGGAGACCCAGTACTTC. Protein sequence: CASSYSILSETQYF. The rearrangement uses TRBV6-6 and TRBJ2-5; D gene unclear. The CDR3 is 14 amino acids. V was cut by 0 bases and J by 5 bases, with 10 bases left in between. Per the germline V gene, CDR1 is MNHNY and CDR2 is SVGAGI (reference sequence).

This chain joins TRBV30 and TRBJ2-5; the D call may be TRBD1 or TRBD2 (6 bases each). This CDR3 spans 14 amino acids. Germline V gene sequence: CDR1 GTSNPN, CDR2 SVGIG (reference sequence). V dropped 8 bases and J dropped 5 bases, with 21 bases sitting between them. DNA for the CDR3: TGTGCCGGCAACGTCGGGGGCCGGTGGGAGACCCAGTACTTC. It codes for CAGNVGGRWETQYF. The variable domain in full, with the rest retrieved from reference TRBV30 and TRBJ2-5, is SQTIHQWPATLVQPVGSPLSLECTVEGTSNPNLYWYRQAAGRGLQLLFYSVGIGQISSEVPQNLSASRPQDRQFILSSKKLLLSDSGFYLCAGNVGGRWETQYFGPGTRLLVL.

This chain links TRBV5-1 with TRBJ1-2; D not resolved. CDR1 SGHRS and CDR2 YFSETQ come from the germline V gene. The CDR3 runs 14 residues. V was shortened by 0 bases and J by 2 bases, with 8 bases between the two germline ends. The CDR3 loop reads CASSLAAPNYGYTF. CDR3 in DNA: TGCGCCAGCAGCTTGGCGGCACCCAACTATGGCTACACCTTC.

The chain links TRBV23-1 to TRBJ2-7; D is undetermined. TRBV23-1 is identified as an open reading frame with a role that is uncertain. The CDR3 contains 13 residues. Trimming removed 4 bases at V and 5 bases at J, with 12 bases between. The CDR3 sequence is CASSRTTLDEQYF. CDR3 sequence (DNA): TGCGCCAGCAGTCGCACCACGCTGGACGAGCAGTACTTC.

The genes are TRBV12-5 and TRBJ2-5, with 7 bases identical to TRBD2. Germline CDR1 is LGHNT and CDR2 is FRNRAP. The CDR3 is made up of 14 amino acids. J gave up 5 bases and V 5 bases, and 8 bases lay outside the gene matches. In DNA form, the CDR3 reads TGTGCTAGTGGTCCGGGACTACGTCCGGAGACCCAGTACTTC. This translates into CASGPGLRPETQYF.

The sample holds one count of this clone. The gene calls are TRBV30 and TRBJ2-1, with a tentative D call TRBD2 (6 bases). Germline V gene data show CDR1 as GTSNPN and CDR2 as SVGIG (reference sequence). Trimming shortened V by 0 bases and J by 8 bases, and 8 bases separated the two germline ends. The CDR3 runs 12 residues. The CDR3 sequence: CAWSVTSHEQFF. The CDR3 DNA is TGTGCCTGGAGTGTAACTAGCCATGAGCAGTTCTTC.

The chain links TRBV14 to TRBJ2-5, with 8 bases identical to TRBD1. J gave up 5 bases and V 1 base, and 12 bases lay outside the gene matches. The CDR3 sequence is 17 residues long. Germline V gene data show CDR1 as SGHDN and CDR2 as FVKESK. CDR3 in amino acids: CASSQVHGTGLRETQYF. The CDR3 DNA is TGTGCCAGCAGCCAAGTCCATGGGACAGGCCTAAGGGAGACCCAGTACTTC.

V gene TRBV18 combines with J gene TRBJ1-1; 10 bases line up with TRBD1. Per germline, CDR1 KGHSH and CDR2 LQKENI. CDR3 length: 14 residues. With V trimmed by 8 bases and J by 4 bases, 7 bases remained unmatched. The DNA of the CDR3 is TGTGCCAGCCAGATGGGACAGGGGATCACTGAAGCTTTCTTT. This codes for CASQMGQGITEAFF.

The chain carries TRBV15 and TRBJ1-4; 10 positions match TRBD1. V lost 7 bases to trimming and J lost 4 bases; unmatched junction nucleotides: 6. The CDR3 sequence is 15 residues long. Germline V lookup: CDR1 LNHNV, CDR2 YYDKDF (reference sequence). The CDR3 is CATTRQGASNEKLFF. The CDR3 DNA is TGTGCCACCACCCGACAGGGGGCGAGTAATGAAAAACTGTTTTTT.

This clone appeared a few times. The chain is built from TRBV7-3 and TRBJ1-1; weak D call: TRBD1 (6 bases). This CDR3 is built from 17 residues. The V end lost 5 bases, the J end lost 1 base, and 20 bases lay between the germline ends. CDR1 is SGHTA, CDR2 FQGTGA, per germline. The DNA for the CDR3 is TGTGCCAGCAGCACCTCGGGGGGGGCCCCGTCGAACACTGAAGCTTTCTTT. Its protein product is CASSTSGGAPSNTEAFF.

The rearrangement joins TRBV12-3 or TRBV12-4 to TRBJ1-2, with 11 bases identical to TRBD1. Trimming at V came to 7 bases and at J to 6 bases, leaving 4 bases not matched to a gene. The CDR3 spans 13 residues. CDR3 nucleotides: TGTGCCAGCATCAGGGACAGGGGGGATGGCTACACCTTC. This encodes CASIRDRGDGYTF.

The chain recombines TRBV3-1 (or the pseudogene TRBV3-2) with TRBJ1-1, with TRBD1 identical over 10 bases. Looked up from germline, CDR1 is LGHDT and CDR2 is YNNKEL (reference sequence). The CDR3 covers 18 residues. V gave up 1 base and J gave up 3 bases; unmatched junction bases: 11. The CDR3 region has the DNA TGTGCCAGCAGCCAAGTCTTAAACGTAGGACAGGGGGACACTGAAGCTTTCTTT. It codes for CASSQVLNVGQGDTEAFF.

CDR3 amino acids: CASSPPLRLAGSDTQYF. The CDR3 DNA is TGTGCCAGCAGCCCGCCCCTACGACTAGCGGGGTCAGATACGCAGTATTTT. The chain has TRBV7-8 and TRBJ2-3, with 11 bases lining up with TRBD2. The J segment lost 4 bases and the V segment lost 5 bases, leaving 11 bases of the junction unmatched. CDR3 length: 17 residues. Germline CDR1 and CDR2: SGHVS and FQNEAQ.

This chain connects TRBV5-1 to TRBJ2-2, with D maybe TRBD1 (6 bases). The CDR3 has 15 residues. The germline V and J ends were trimmed by 2 bases and 1 base, with 9 bases remaining between them. The germline V gene has CDR1 SGHRS and CDR2 YFSETQ. This CDR3 is CASSFQQGNTGELFF. The CDR3 DNA follows: TGCGCCAGCAGCTTCCAACAGGGGAACACCGGGGAGCTGTTTTTT.

CDR3: CASRVDSNQPQHF. CDR3 nucleotide sequence: TGTGCCAGTCGAGTGGATAGCAATCAGCCCCAGCATTTT. The chain combines TRBV19 with TRBJ1-5; D uncertain. The CDR3 contains 13 residues. The V gene lost 8 bases and the J gene lost 0 bases, with 8 bases spanning the gap. Germline V gene lookup returns CDR1 LNHDA and CDR2 SQIVND (reference sequence).

DNA for the CDR3: TGTGCCAGCAGCTTACCCCGGGGGTGGGATGAGCAGTTCTTC. It encodes CASSLPRGWDEQFF. The J gene is TRBJ2-1, the V gene TRBV11-2, with TRBD2 as a possible D gene (6 bases). The CDR3 consists of 14 residues. Trimming pared 2 bases from V and 8 bases from J, leaving 13 bases between. Per the germline V gene, CDR1 is SGHAT and CDR2 is FQNNGV.

V usage is TRBV6-2 or TRBV6-3 and J usage is TRBJ1-5; weak D call: TRBD1 (5 bases). CDR1 and CDR2 (germline): MNHEY, SVGEGT. The CDR3 extends over 15 amino acids. The V end was cut by 1 base, the J end by 2 bases, with 9 bases between. CDR3 nucleotide sequence: TGTGCCAGCAGTTACTTGGGGGAAGGCAATCAGCCCCAGCATTTT. Protein: CASSYLGEGNQPQHF.

The rearrangement joins TRBV19 to TRBJ1-3; D is unresolved. CDR1 and CDR2 (germline): LNHDA, SQIVND (reference sequence). Deletions cut 5 bases from V and 0 bases from J, with 8 bases between. This CDR3 is built from 14 residues. The CDR3 DNA sequence: TGTGCCAGTAGTCGCCTGCTCTCTGGAAACACCATATATTTT. Its protein is CASSRLLSGNTIYF.